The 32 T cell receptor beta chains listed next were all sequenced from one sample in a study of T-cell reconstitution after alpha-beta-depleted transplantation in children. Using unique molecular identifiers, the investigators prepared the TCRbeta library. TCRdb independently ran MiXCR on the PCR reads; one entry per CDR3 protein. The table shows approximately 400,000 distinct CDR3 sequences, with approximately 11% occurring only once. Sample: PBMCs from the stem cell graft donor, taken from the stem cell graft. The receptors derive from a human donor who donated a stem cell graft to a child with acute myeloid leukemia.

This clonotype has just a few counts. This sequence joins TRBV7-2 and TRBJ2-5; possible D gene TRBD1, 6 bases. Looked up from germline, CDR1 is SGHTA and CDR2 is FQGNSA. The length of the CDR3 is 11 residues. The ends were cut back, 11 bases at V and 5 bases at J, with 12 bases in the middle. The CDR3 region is CAQGSRETQYF. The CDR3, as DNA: TGTGCCCAGGGGAGTCGGGAGACCCAGTACTTC. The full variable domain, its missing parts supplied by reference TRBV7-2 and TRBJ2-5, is GAGVSQSPSNKVTEKGKDVELRCDPISGHTALYWYRQSLGQGLEFLIYFQGNSAPDKSGLPSDRFSAERTGGSVSTLTIQRTQQEDSAVYLCAQGSRETQYFGPGTRLLVL.

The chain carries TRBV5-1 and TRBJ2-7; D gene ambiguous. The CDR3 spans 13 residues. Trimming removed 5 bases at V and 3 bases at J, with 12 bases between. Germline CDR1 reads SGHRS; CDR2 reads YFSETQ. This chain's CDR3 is CASSMQPNYEQYF. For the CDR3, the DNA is TGCGCCAGCAGTATGCAACCTAACTACGAGCAGTACTTC.

CDR3 sequence (DNA): TGCGCCAGCAGCTTGGGCCCAGGGACTGGGACAGATACGCAGTATTTT. Protein product: CASSLGPGTGTDTQYF. The chain has TRBV5-1 and TRBJ2-3; tentative D call: TRBD2 (6 bases). The CDR3 extends over 16 amino acids. Germline V gives CDR1 SGHRS, CDR2 YFSETQ. V lost 0 bases to trimming and J lost 3 bases, with 14 bases between them.

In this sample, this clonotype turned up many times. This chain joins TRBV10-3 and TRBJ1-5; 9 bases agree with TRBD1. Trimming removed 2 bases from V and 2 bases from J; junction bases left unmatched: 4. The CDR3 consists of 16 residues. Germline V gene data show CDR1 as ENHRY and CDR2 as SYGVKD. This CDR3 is CAISETGGEGNQPQHF. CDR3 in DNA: TGTGCCATCAGTGAGACAGGGGGCGAGGGCAATCAGCCCCAGCATTTT.

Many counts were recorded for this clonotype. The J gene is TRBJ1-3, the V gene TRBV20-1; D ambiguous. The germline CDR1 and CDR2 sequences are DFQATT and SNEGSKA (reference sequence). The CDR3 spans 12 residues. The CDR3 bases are TGCGCACAACCGGGCCCAGGAAACACCATATATTTT. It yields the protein CAQPGPGNTIYF.

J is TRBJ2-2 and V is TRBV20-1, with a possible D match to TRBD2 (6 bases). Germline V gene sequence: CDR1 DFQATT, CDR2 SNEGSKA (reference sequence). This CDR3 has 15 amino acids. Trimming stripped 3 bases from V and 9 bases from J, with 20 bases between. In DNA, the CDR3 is TGCAGTGCTAGTCAGATAGGAGGGCCCGCGTGGGAGCTGTTTTTT. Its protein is CSASQIGGPAWELFF.

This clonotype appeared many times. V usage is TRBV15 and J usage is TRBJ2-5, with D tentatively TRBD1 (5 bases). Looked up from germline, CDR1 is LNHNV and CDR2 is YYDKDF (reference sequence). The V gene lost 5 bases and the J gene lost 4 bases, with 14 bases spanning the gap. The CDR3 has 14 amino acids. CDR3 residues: CATSRDSNRETQYF. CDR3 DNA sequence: TGTGCCACCAGCCGCGACAGTAACCGAGAGACCCAGTACTTC.

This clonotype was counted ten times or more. In nucleotides, the CDR3 is TGCAGCGCAGAAGTGGGAGGGGTTGGCGGGGAGCTGTTTTTT. Its translation: CSAEVGGVGGELFF. V is TRBV29-1 and J is TRBJ2-2; 7 bases map to TRBD2. This CDR3 contains 14 residues. The J segment lost 7 bases and the V segment lost 7 bases, leaving 12 bases of the junction unmatched. Looked up from germline, CDR1 is SQVTM and CDR2 is ANQGSEA.

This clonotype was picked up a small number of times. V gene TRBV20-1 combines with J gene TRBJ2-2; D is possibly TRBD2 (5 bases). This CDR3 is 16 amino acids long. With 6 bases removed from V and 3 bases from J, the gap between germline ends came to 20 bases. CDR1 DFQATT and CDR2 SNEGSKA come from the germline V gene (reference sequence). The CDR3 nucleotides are TGCAGTGCCCTAGAGATCGGGCTAGCCGACACCGGGGAGCTGTTTTTT. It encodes CSALEIGLADTGELFF.

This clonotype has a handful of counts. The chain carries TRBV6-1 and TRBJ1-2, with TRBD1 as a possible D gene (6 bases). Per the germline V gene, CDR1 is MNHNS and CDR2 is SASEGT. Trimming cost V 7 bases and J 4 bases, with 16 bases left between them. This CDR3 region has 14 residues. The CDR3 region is CASMKQQGLYGYTF. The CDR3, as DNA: TGTGCCAGCATGAAGCAACAGGGACTCTATGGCTACACCTTC.

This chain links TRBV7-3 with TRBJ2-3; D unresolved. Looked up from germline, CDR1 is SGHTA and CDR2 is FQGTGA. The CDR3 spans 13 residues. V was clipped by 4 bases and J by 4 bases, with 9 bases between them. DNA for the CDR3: TGTGCCAGCAGCTCCAAGAGCGCAGATACGCAGTATTTT. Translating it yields CASSSKSADTQYF.

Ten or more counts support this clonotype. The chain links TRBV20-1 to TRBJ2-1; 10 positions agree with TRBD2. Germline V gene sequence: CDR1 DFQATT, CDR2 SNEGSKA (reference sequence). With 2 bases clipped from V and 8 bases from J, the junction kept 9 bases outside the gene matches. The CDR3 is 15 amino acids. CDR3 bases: TGCAGTGCTAGACCGACTAGCGGGTACCGTGATGAGCAGTTCTTC. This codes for CSARPTSGYRDEQFF.

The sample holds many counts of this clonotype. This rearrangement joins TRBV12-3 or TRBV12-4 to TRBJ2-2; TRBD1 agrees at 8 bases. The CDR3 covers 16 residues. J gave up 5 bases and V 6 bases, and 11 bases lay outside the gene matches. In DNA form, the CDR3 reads TGTGCCAGCAGCCCCGGGGACAGGTGGAAGACCGGGGAGCTGTTTTTT. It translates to CASSPGDRWKTGELFF.

This CDR3 is CSVGQTNSYEQYF. Written as DNA, the CDR3 is TGCAGCGTGGGACAGACGAACTCCTACGAGCAGTACTTC. J is TRBJ2-7 and V is TRBV29-1; 7 nucleotides agree with TRBD1. Trimming removed 6 bases from V and 0 bases from J; junction bases left unmatched: 5. This CDR3 region has 13 residues. Germline lookup yields CDR1 SQVTM and CDR2 ANQGSEA.

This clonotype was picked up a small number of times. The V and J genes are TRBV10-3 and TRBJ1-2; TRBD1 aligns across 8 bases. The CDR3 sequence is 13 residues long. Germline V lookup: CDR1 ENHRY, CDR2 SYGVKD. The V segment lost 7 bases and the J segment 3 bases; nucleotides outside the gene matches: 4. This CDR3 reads CAINVQGDYGYTF. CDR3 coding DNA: TGTGCCATCAATGTACAGGGGGACTATGGCTACACCTTC.

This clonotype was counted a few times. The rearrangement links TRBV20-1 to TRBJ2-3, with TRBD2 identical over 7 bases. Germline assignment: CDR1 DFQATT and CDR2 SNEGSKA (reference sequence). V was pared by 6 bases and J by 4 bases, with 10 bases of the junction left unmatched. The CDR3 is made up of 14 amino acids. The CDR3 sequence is CSARRLAAADTQYF. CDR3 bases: TGCAGTGCCCGTCGGCTAGCGGCCGCAGATACGCAGTATTTT.

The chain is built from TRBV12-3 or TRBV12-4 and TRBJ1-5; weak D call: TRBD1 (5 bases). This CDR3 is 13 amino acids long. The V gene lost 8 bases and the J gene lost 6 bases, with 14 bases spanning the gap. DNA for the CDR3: TGTGCCAGCGTCGCAGGGAGAGTTCAGCCCCAGCATTTT. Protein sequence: CASVAGRVQPQHF.

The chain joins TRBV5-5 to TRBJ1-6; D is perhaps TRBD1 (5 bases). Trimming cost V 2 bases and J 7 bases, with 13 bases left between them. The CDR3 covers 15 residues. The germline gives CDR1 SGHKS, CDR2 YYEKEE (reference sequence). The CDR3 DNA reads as TGTGCCAGCAGCTTAACGCGACAGTTAAATTCACCCCTCCACTTT. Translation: CASSLTRQLNSPLHF.

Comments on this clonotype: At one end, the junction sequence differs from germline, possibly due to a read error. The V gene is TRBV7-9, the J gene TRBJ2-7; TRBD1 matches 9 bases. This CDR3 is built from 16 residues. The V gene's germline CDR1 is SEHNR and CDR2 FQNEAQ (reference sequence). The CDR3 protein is CASSPLDRGGTYEEYF. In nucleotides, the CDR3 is TGTGCCAGCAGCCCATTGGACAGGGGAGGGACCTACGAGGAGTACTTC.

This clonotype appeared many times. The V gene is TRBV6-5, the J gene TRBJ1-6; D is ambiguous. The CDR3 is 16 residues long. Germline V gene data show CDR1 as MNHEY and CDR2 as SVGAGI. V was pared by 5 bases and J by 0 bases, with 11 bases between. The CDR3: CASSPRRSSYNSPLHF. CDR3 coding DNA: TGTGCCAGCAGTCCCCGAAGGAGCTCCTATAATTCACCCCTCCACTTT.

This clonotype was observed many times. CDR3 residues: CASTTLSGSEYNEQFF. CDR3 sequence (DNA): TGCGCCAGCACCACCCTTAGCGGGAGTGAGTACAATGAGCAGTTCTTC. This chain joins TRBV5-1 and TRBJ2-1, with 9 bases identical to TRBD2. The length of the CDR3 is 16 residues. CDR1 SGHRS and CDR2 YFSETQ come from the germline V gene. V lost 6 bases and J lost 4; bases outside the gene matches: 11.

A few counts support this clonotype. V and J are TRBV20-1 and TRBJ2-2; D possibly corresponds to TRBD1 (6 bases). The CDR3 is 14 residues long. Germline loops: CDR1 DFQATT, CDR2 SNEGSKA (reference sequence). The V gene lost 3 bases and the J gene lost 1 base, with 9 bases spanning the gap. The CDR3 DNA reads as TGCAGTGCTAGCCAGGGGAGGAACACCGGGGAGCTGTTTTTT. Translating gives CSASQGRNTGELFF.

Here the CDR3 reads CASRPGSTSGYNEQFF. In nucleotides, the CDR3 is TGTGCCAGCAGACCCGGATCGACTAGCGGATACAATGAGCAGTTCTTC. The rearrangement links TRBV6-1 to TRBJ2-1; 9 bases map to TRBD2. Germline V gene sequence: CDR1 MNHNS, CDR2 SASEGT. V shed 6 bases and J 4 bases; nucleotides not matched to a gene: 10. This CDR3 has 16 amino acids.

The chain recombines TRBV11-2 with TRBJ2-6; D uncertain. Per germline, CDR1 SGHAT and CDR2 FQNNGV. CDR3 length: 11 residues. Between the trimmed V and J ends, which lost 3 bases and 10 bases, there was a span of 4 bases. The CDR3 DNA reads TGTGCCAGCAGCTTCACAAACGTCCTGACTTTC. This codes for CASSFTNVLTF. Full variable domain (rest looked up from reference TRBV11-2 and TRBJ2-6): EAGVAQSPRYKIIEKRQSVAFWCNPISGHATLYWYQQILGQGPKLLIQFQNNGVVDDSQLPKDRFSAERLKGVDSTLKIQPAKLEDSAVYLCASSFTNVLTFGAGSRLTVL.

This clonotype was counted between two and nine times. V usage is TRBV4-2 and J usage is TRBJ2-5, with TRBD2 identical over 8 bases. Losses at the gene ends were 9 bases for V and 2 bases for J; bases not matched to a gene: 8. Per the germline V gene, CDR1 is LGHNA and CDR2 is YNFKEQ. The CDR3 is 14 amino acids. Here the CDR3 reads CASTGSGEQETQYF. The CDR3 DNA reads TGTGCCAGTACGGGTAGCGGGGAACAAGAGACCCAGTACTTC.

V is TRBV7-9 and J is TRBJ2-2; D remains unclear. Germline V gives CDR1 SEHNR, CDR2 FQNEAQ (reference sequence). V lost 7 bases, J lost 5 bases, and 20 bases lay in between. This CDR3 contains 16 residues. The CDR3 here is CASTRWSAEGTGELFF. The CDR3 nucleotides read TGTGCCAGCACCCGATGGTCGGCAGAAGGGACCGGGGAGCTGTTTTTT. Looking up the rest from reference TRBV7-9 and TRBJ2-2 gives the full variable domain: DTGVSQNPRHKITKRGQNVTFRCDPISEHNRLYWYRQTLGQGPEFLTYFQNEAQLEKSRLLSDRFSAERPKGSFSTLEIQRTEQGDSAMYLCASTRWSAEGTGELFFGEGSRLTVL.

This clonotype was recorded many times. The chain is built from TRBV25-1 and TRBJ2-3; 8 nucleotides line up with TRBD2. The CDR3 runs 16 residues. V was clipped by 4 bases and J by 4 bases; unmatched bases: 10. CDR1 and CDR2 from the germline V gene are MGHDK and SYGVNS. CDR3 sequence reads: CASSGHREGRADTQYF. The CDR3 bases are TGTGCCAGCAGTGGCCATCGGGAGGGCAGGGCAGATACGCAGTATTTT.

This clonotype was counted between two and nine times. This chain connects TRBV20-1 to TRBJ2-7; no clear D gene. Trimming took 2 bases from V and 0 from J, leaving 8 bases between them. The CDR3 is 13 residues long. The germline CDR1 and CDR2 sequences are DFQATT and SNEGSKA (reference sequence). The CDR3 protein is CSARPKSSYEQYF. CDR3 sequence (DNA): TGCAGTGCTAGACCCAAGAGCTCCTACGAGCAGTACTTC.

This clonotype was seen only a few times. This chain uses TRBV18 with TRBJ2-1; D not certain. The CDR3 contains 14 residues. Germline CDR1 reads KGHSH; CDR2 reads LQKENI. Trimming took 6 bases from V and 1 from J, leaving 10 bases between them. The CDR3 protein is CASSPGKSYNEQFF. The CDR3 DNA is TGTGCCAGCTCCCCAGGAAAGTCCTACAATGAGCAGTTCTTC.

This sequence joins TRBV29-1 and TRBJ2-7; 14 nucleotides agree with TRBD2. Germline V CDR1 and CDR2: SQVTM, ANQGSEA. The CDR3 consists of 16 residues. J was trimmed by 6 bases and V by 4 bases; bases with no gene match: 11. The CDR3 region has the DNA TGCAGCGTTGTTCCGGGACTAGCGGGAGCCCAGAGCGAGCAGTACTTC. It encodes CSVVPGLAGAQSEQYF.

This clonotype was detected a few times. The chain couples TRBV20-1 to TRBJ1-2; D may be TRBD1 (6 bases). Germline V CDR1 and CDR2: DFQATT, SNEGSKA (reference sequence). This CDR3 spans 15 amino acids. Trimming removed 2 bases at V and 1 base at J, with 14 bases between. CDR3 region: CSARTPGHNNYGYTF. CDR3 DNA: TGCAGTGCTAGAACTCCGGGACACAATAACTATGGCTACACCTTC.

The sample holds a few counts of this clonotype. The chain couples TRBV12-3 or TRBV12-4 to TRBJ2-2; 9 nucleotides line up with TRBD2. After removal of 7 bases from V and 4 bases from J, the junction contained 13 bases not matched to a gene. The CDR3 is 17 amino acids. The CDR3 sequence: CASTSAISGGPTGELFF. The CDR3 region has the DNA TGTGCCAGCACTTCGGCGATTAGCGGGGGACCCACCGGGGAGCTGTTTTTT.